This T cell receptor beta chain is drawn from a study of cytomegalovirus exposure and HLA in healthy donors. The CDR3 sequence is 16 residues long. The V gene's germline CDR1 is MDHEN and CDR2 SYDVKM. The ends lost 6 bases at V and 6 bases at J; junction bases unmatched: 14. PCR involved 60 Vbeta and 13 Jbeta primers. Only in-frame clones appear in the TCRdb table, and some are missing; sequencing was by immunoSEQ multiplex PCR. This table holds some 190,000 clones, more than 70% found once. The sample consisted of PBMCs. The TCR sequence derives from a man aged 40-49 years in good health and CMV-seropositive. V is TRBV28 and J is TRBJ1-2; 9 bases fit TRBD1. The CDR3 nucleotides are TGTGCCAGCAGACTCACAGGGGGCGCGATGATCGATGGCTACACCTTC. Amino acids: CASRLTGGAMIDGYTF.